This T cell receptor beta chain came from a study of blood T cell repertoires in COVID-19. Study information: Samples came from the United States, Italy and Spain, spanning acute and convalescent COVID-19. Sources were T cells, B-cell-depleted T cells, or PBMCs; the material itself was cDNA or gDNA.

Per the authors' pipeline: Amplifying reference gene primers gave estimates of nucleated cell counts. Produced via immunoSEQ multiplex PCR; TCRdb's table is partial and in-frame only. D and trimming were read from the DNA, whereas the V and J calls and clone size are those reported in that table. The sample comprises roughly 230,000 clones, about four fifths of which are singletons, and around 4% rests with the top ten. The sequenced material came from peripheral blood. This receptor was obtained from a man aged 45 to 65 with active or convalescent COVID-19.

This CDR3 is CATGRPNTEAFF. The CDR3 region has the DNA TGTGCCACGGGGAGGCCGAACACTGAAGCTTTCTTT. The chain recombines TRBV27 with TRBJ1-1; D not resolved. Per the germline V gene, CDR1 is MNHEY and CDR2 is SMNVEV (reference sequence). The ends were cut back, 10 bases at V and 1 base at J, with 10 bases in the middle. This CDR3 comprises 12 residues.